Following are 32 T cell receptor beta chains from one sample sequenced in a study of Graves' ophthalmopathy and Graves' hyperthyroidism. Amplification of the TCR beta CDR3 regions used RNA transcripts (as template). First-round RT-PCR relied on HTBI primers, and a second-round multiplex PCR came next. One entry per CDR3 protein results from TCRdb running MiXCR on the multiplex PCR reads. The sample gives hundreds of thousands of distinct CDR3 sequences, around 21% of which show up once; approximately 3.2% is in the top ten. Material: peripheral blood. These receptors originate from a woman aged 18-30 years with stable Graves' hyperthyroidism.

The rearrangement links TRBV18 to TRBJ1-1; D is possibly TRBD1 (6 bases). Per germline, CDR1 KGHSH and CDR2 LQKENI. This CDR3 has 12 amino acids. The V end lost 4 bases, the J end lost 8 bases, and 11 bases lay between the germline ends. Here the CDR3 reads CASSLRGAEAFF. CDR3 nucleotide sequence: TGTGCCAGCTCACTGAGGGGGGCGGAAGCTTTCTTT.

The gene calls are TRBV7-9 and TRBJ1-1; a weak D match, TRBD1 (5 bases). Trimming cost V 2 bases and J 1 base, with 8 bases left between them. The CDR3 spans 14 residues. Germline V gives CDR1 SEHNR, CDR2 FQNEAQ (reference sequence). In DNA form, the CDR3 reads TGTGCCAGCAGCTTAATAAGGGGGAACACTGAAGCTTTCTTT. Protein product: CASSLIRGNTEAFF.

This clonotype was counted ten times or more. At one of its ends the junction is not consistent with the germline gene, which may arise from a read error. The gene calls are TRBV6-1 and TRBJ2-5; 9 positions agree with TRBD2. Germline loops: CDR1 MNHNS, CDR2 SASEGT. The CDR3 runs 16 residues. CDR3 nucleotide sequence: TGTGCCAGCAGTGACCCATCCGGGATAGCGGGAGAGACCAAGTACTTC. As protein: CASSDPSGIAGETKYF.

This clonotype has at least ten counts. The V and J genes are TRBV18 and TRBJ1-5; unclear D gene. The CDR3 is 15 residues long. Per germline, CDR1 KGHSH and CDR2 LQKENI. The V and J ends lost 3 bases and 4 bases respectively, with 13 bases between them. The CDR3 sequence: CASSPGRSENQPQHF. The CDR3 DNA reads as TGTGCCAGCTCACCTGGGCGGTCGGAGAATCAGCCCCAGCATTTT.

Ten or more counts support this clonotype. This chain uses TRBV6-1 with TRBJ1-2; perhaps TRBD1 as D (5 bases). Germline V gives CDR1 MNHNS, CDR2 SASEGT. With 1 base removed from V and 4 bases from J, the gap between germline ends came to 13 bases. The CDR3 consists of 15 residues. The chain's CDR3 is CASSEGGTVFYGYTF. CDR3 bases: TGTGCCAGCAGTGAAGGAGGGACGGTATTCTATGGCTACACCTTC.

This clonotype was observed many times. The chain links TRBV20-1 to TRBJ2-7; D is possibly TRBD1 (5 bases). Deletions cut 6 bases from V and 1 base from J, with 10 bases between. Germline V gene lookup returns CDR1 DFQATT and CDR2 SNEGSKA (reference sequence). The CDR3 consists of 12 residues. For the CDR3, the DNA is TGCAGTGCCTTAGGACATTCCTACGAGCAGTACTTC. Its protein is CSALGHSYEQYF.

This clonotype has at least ten counts. V gene TRBV30 combines with J gene TRBJ1-3; 7 bases agree with TRBD1. V shed 8 bases and J 0 bases; nucleotides not matched to a gene: 16. The CDR3 loop spans 17 amino acids. Germline V gives CDR1 GTSNPN, CDR2 SVGIG (reference sequence). For the CDR3, the DNA is TGTGCCAGCCGCCATTTCACAGGGGACCGCTCTGGAAACACCATATATTTT. Translation: CASRHFTGDRSGNTIYF.

At least ten counts were recorded for this clonotype. The chain has TRBV4-1 and TRBJ1-6; 9 positions agree with TRBD1. Trimming cost V 1 base and J 7 bases; bases outside gene matches: 2. In germline, CDR1 is MGHRA, CDR2 YSYEKL. This CDR3 is 15 amino acids long. This CDR3 is CASSQGQGGNSPLHF. The CDR3 DNA sequence: TGCGCCAGCAGCCAAGGACAGGGGGGGAATTCACCCCTCCACTTT.

This clonotype was detected many times. The chain carries TRBV9 and TRBJ2-2, with D possibly being TRBD1 (5 bases). Looked up from germline, CDR1 is SGDLS and CDR2 is YYNGEE. Trimming stripped 7 bases from V and 7 bases from J, with 8 bases between. CDR3 length: 11 amino acids. CDR3 DNA sequence: TGTGCCAGCGGGGCCTACGGGGAGCTGTTTTTT. It translates to CASGAYGELFF.

As concerns this clonotype: One junction end disagrees with the germline gene, perhaps due to a read error. The gene calls are TRBV7-8 and TRBJ2-6; weak D call: TRBD1 (5 bases). The CDR3 length is 15 residues. In germline, CDR1 is SGHVS, CDR2 FQNEAQ. CDR3 bases: TGTGCCAGCAGATCAACTACGATTGGGGCCAACGTCCTGGCTTTC. Amino acids: CASRSTTIGANVLAF.

This clonotype was seen at least ten times. This sequence joins TRBV7-8 and TRBJ1-5; D unclear. Germline-derived CDR1 and CDR2 are SGHVS and FQNEAQ. This CDR3 has 15 residues. V lost 2 bases and J 2 bases, leaving 10 bases between the germline ends. CDR3: CASSLHRVGNQPQHF. CDR3 sequence (DNA): TGTGCCAGCAGCTTACATAGGGTGGGCAATCAGCCCCAGCATTTT.

This clonotype was found many times. The chain combines TRBV24-1 with TRBJ2-5; 7 bases map to TRBD2. Per germline, CDR1 KGHDR and CDR2 SFDVKD. The CDR3 contains 16 residues. V trimming: 4 bases; J trimming: 5 bases; junction bases outside the gene matches: 12. The CDR3 region has the DNA TGTGCCACCAGTGAGCCGAGCGGGATTGAGGCGGAGACCCAGTACTTC. Protein product: CATSEPSGIEAETQYF.

This clonotype was picked up many times. The rearrangement links TRBV7-8 to TRBJ2-7; no firm D call. The CDR3 is made up of 13 amino acids. The germline V gene encodes CDR1 SGHVS and CDR2 FQNEAQ. Trimming removed 5 bases at V and 5 bases at J, with 13 bases between. The chain's CDR3 is CASSHQVGDEQYF. CDR3 in DNA: TGTGCCAGCAGCCATCAGGTCGGCGACGAGCAGTACTTC.

This clonotype appeared many times. The chain recombines TRBV6-1 with TRBJ2-7, with D possibly being TRBD1 or TRBD2 (5 bases each). CDR1 and CDR2 from the germline V gene are MNHNS and SASEGT. The CDR3 runs 12 residues. V lost 7 bases and J lost 5, with 12 bases in between. CDR3 residues: CASKPRDHEQYF. The CDR3 DNA is TGTGCCAGCAAGCCCAGGGACCACGAGCAGTACTTC.

In the case of this clonotype: This may stem from a read error, because a much larger clone lies one nucleotide away. The chain is built from TRBV7-6 and TRBJ2-5; perhaps TRBD2 as D (5 bases). Trimming left V 2 bases short and J 3 bases short, with 10 bases between. CDR1 SGHVS and CDR2 FNYEAQ come from the germline V gene. The CDR3 runs to 14 residues. The CDR3 DNA reads TGTGCCAGCAGCTTATTAGCGCGCGAAGAGACCCAGTACTTC. Amino acids: CASSLLAREETQYF.

Here the CDR3 DNA reads TGTGCCAGCAGTTCCTACGACGAGCAGTACTTC. It codes for CASSSYDEQYF. J is TRBJ2-7 and V is TRBV2; no reliable D call. Trimming left V 5 bases short and J 5 bases short, with 7 bases between. Germline V gene sequence: CDR1 SNHLY, CDR2 FYNNEI. The CDR3 consists of 11 residues.

This clonotype has at least ten counts. The CDR3 loop is CASSNPIRQEKYF. The CDR3 DNA sequence: TGTGCCAGCAGCAATCCCATTCGACAGGAGAAGTACTTC. The V gene is TRBV11-2, the J gene TRBJ2-7; D is perhaps TRBD1 (6 bases). Germline CDR1 is SGHAT and CDR2 is FQNNGV. The CDR3 contains 13 residues. V was cut by 5 bases and J by 11 bases, with 19 bases left in between.

This clonotype occurred many times. The J gene is TRBJ2-7, the V gene TRBV10-3, with 14 positions matching TRBD2. With V trimmed by 7 bases and J by 6 bases, 11 bases remained unmatched. Germline loops: CDR1 ENHRY, CDR2 SYGVKD. This CDR3 is built from 16 residues. CDR3 nucleotide sequence: TGTGCCATCAACCCGGGACTAGCGGGAGAACTGACCGAGCAGTACTTC. Amino acid sequence: CAINPGLAGELTEQYF.

At least ten counts were recorded for this clonotype. V usage is TRBV14 and J usage is TRBJ1-3; D may be TRBD1 (6 bases). V was clipped by 6 bases and J by 6 bases, with 12 bases between them. The CDR3 contains 13 residues. CDR1 SGHDN and CDR2 FVKESK come from the germline V gene. The CDR3 bases are TGTGCCAGCAGTCGGGGGGCCGAAAACACCATATATTTT. This translates into CASSRGAENTIYF.

This clonotype was counted many times. The V and J genes are TRBV19 and TRBJ2-2; 15 bases map to TRBD2. Germline V gene data show CDR1 as LNHDA and CDR2 as SQIVND (reference sequence). V trimming: 4 bases; J trimming: 5 bases; junction bases outside the gene matches: 8. The CDR3 sequence is 18 residues long. CDR3 sequence reads: CASSRGTSGRRRTGELFF. CDR3 coding DNA: TGTGCCAGTAGTAGGGGGACTAGCGGGAGGAGGAGAACCGGGGAGCTGTTTTTT.

This clonotype has ten or more counts. The genes are TRBV4-1 and TRBJ1-5; D is perhaps TRBD1 (6 bases). Germline lookup yields CDR1 MGHRA and CDR2 YSYEKL. Trimming pared 1 base from V and 2 bases from J, leaving 9 bases between. This CDR3 is built from 15 residues. CDR3 loop: CASSQGRGRNQPQHF. For the CDR3, the DNA is TGCGCCAGCAGCCAAGGCAGGGGACGCAATCAGCCCCAGCATTTT.

This clonotype has only one observation. The chain employs TRBV28 and TRBJ1-1; TRBD1 matches at 8 bases. Trimming cost V 6 bases and J 0 bases; bases outside gene matches: 9. Germline V gene lookup returns CDR1 MDHEN and CDR2 SYDVKM. The CDR3 has 16 residues. Here the CDR3 reads CASRSDRGSMNTEAFF. CDR3 nucleotide sequence: TGTGCCAGCAGGTCCGACAGGGGAAGCATGAACACTGAAGCTTTCTTT. Filled out from reference TRBV28 and TRBJ1-1, the complete variable domain reads DVKVTQSSRYLVKRTGEKVFLECVQDMDHENMFWYRQDPGLGLRLIYFSYDVKMKEKGDIPEGYSVSREKKERFSLILESASTNQTSMYLCASRSDRGSMNTEAFFGQGTRLTVV.

Of note for this clonotype: Given the absence of the conserved phenylalanine or tryptophan at the CDR3 end, a read error is likely. The genes are TRBV10-3 and TRBJ1-5, with TRBD1 as a possible D gene (6 bases). Germline V lookup: CDR1 ENHRY, CDR2 SYGVKD. Trimming stripped 10 bases from V and 2 bases from J, with 12 bases between. This CDR3 region has 13 residues. The CDR3 DNA follows: TGTGCCAGCAACAGGGCTGGCAATCAGCCCCAGCATGAT. Translating it yields CASNRAGNQPQHD.

The chain uses TRBV14 and TRBJ1-2; D perhaps matches TRBD1 (5 bases). The V end lost 4 bases, the J end lost 8 bases, and 14 bases lay between the germline ends. The CDR3 totals 13 residues. Germline V gives CDR1 SGHDN, CDR2 FVKESK. CDR3 loop: CASSPWGNGGYTF. CDR3 DNA: TGTGCCAGCAGCCCTTGGGGGAACGGAGGCTACACCTTC.

The sample holds a few counts of this clonotype. The chain links TRBV28 to TRBJ1-2; no clear D. CDR1 is MDHEN and CDR2 is SYDVKM in the germline V gene. Trimming removed 7 bases from V and 0 bases from J, with 18 bases in between. This CDR3 has 16 amino acids. The chain's CDR3 is CASKPRSWEPNYGYTF. CDR3 nucleotides: TGTGCCAGCAAGCCCCGTAGTTGGGAACCTAACTATGGCTACACCTTC.

The CDR3 DNA is TGTGCCAGCAGCTTGGGCAGTGGATTCTCCTACGAGCAGTACTTC. Translated: CASSLGSGFSYEQYF. This chain links TRBV25-1 with TRBJ2-7, with D unclear. The CDR3 extends over 15 amino acids. Trimming left V 6 bases short and J 0 bases short, with 15 bases between. Germline assignment: CDR1 MGHDK and CDR2 SYGVNS.

The V gene is TRBV27, the J gene TRBJ1-6; D might be TRBD1 (5 bases). The CDR3 length is 14 residues. Deletions cut 7 bases from V and 9 bases from J, with 16 bases between. CDR1 and CDR2 from the germline V gene are MNHEY and SMNVEV (reference sequence). CDR3 DNA: TGTGCCAGCAAAGCAGGGTTTTTGTCTTCACCCCTCCACTTT. Amino acids: CASKAGFLSSPLHF.

The chain uses TRBV15 and TRBJ1-2; tentative D call: TRBD1 (6 bases). The CDR3 has 15 residues. Trimming removed 5 bases from V and 2 bases from J, with 15 bases in between. Germline CDR1 is LNHNV and CDR2 is YYDKDF (reference sequence). CDR3 nucleotide sequence: TGTGCCACCAGCCTCCGAGGGGGTGAGAACTATGGCTACACCTTC. It translates to CATSLRGGENYGYTF. The whole variable domain, remainder taken from reference TRBV15 and TRBJ1-2, is DAMVIQNPRYQVTQFGKPVTLSCSQTLNHNVMYWYQQKSSQAPKLLFHYYDKDFNNEADTPDNFQSRRPNTSFCFLDIRSPGLGDTAMYLCATSLRGGENYGYTFGSGTRLTVV.

This clonotype has a handful of counts. This sequence joins TRBV11-1 and TRBJ1-3, with 9 positions matching TRBD1. Trimming took 5 bases from V and 0 from J; bases not matched to a gene: 8. Germline V CDR1 and CDR2: SGHAT, FQDESV (reference sequence). The CDR3 extends over 17 amino acids. CDR3 coding DNA: TGTGCCAGCAGCCCACCCACGGGACAGGGCTCTGGAAACACCATATATTTT. Its protein product is CASSPPTGQGSGNTIYF.

This clonotype was counted ten times or more. The chain couples TRBV4-3 to TRBJ1-6; no clear D gene. The CDR3 is 14 residues long. Trimming cost V 5 bases and J 8 bases, with 13 bases left between them. In germline, CDR1 is LGHNA, CDR2 YSLEER. CDR3 nucleotides: TGCGCCAGCAGCGAGGGCCTTGAATATTCACCCCTCCACTTT. It codes for CASSEGLEYSPLHF.

The CDR3 coding sequence is TGTGCCAGCACTACCGGGACAGGGTACGAGCAGTACTTC. It yields the protein CASTTGTGYEQYF. V and J are TRBV11-2 and TRBJ2-7, with 9 positions matching TRBD1. Germline values: CDR1 SGHAT, CDR2 FQNNGV. With V trimmed by 7 bases and J by 4 bases, 5 bases remained unmatched. The CDR3 has 13 residues.

In the case of this clonotype: This may stem from a read error, because a much larger clone lies one nucleotide away. The rearrangement joins TRBV6-4 to TRBJ1-1; the D gene is possibly TRBD1 (5 bases). This CDR3 spans 14 amino acids. Germline CDR1 is MRHNA and CDR2 is SNTAGT. The CDR3 region is CASIRDGTSTEACF. CDR3 in DNA: TGTGCCAGCATACGGGACGGAACTTCCACTGAAGCTTGCTTT.